Below, 10 T cell receptor beta chains from the same sample are listed, as sequenced in a study of cytomegalovirus exposure and HLA in healthy donors. 13 Jbeta primers and 60 Vbeta primers were used for the PCR. Repertoires were generated with immunoSEQ multiplex PCR, while TCRdb's copy carries only in-frame clones and drops some. Seen here are 100,000 to 150,000 clones, about 71% observed once, and the top ten hold over 2.5%. The sample consisted of PBMCs. The receptors were gathered from a woman between 50 and 59 years old in good health and CMV-seronegative.

The chain recombines TRBV11-3 with TRBJ2-3; the match to TRBD2 covers 7 bases. CDR3 length: 16 residues. V was clipped by 1 base and J by 4 bases; unmatched bases: 8. Germline V gene data show CDR1 as SGHNT and CDR2 as YENEEA. The CDR3 spells CASSLGDLREPDTQYF. The CDR3, as DNA: TGTGCCAGCAGCTTAGGGGACTTGCGGGAGCCAGATACGCAGTATTTT.

CDR3 amino acids: CASSLISYTGELFF. The CDR3 bases are TGCGCCAGCAGCTTGATCTCTTACACCGGGGAGCTGTTTTTT. The chain combines TRBV5-1 with TRBJ2-2; unclear D gene. The V gene's germline CDR1 is SGHRS and CDR2 YFSETQ. Trimming shortened V by 1 base and J by 3 bases, and 7 bases separated the two germline ends. This CDR3 spans 14 amino acids. Based on the CDR3 plus reference TRBV5-1 and TRBJ2-2, the full variable domain is KAGVTQTPRYLIKTRGQQVTLSCSPISGHRSVSWYQQTPGQGLQFLFEYFSETQRNKGNFPGRFSGRQFSNSRSEMNVSTLELGDSALYLCASSLISYTGELFFGEGSRLTVL.

J is TRBJ2-7 and V is TRBV27; 10 bases line up with TRBD2. The CDR3 has 15 amino acids. In germline, CDR1 is MNHEY, CDR2 SMNVEV (reference sequence). Trimming took 6 bases from V and 3 from J; bases not matched to a gene: 8. CDR3 in amino acids: CASSLGLAGVYEQYF. As DNA, the CDR3 is TGTGCCAGCAGCCTAGGCCTAGCGGGAGTCTACGAGCAGTACTTC.

This clone came up a few times. CDR3 in amino acids: CASSDGTVFVYGYTF. DNA for the CDR3: TGTGCCAGCAGCGACGGGACAGTCTTTGTCTATGGCTACACCTTC. The chain uses TRBV7-9 and TRBJ1-2; 7 bases align to TRBD1. Germline assignment: CDR1 SEHNR and CDR2 FQNEAQ (reference sequence). V lost 5 bases to trimming and J lost 4 bases; unmatched junction nucleotides: 10. The CDR3 is made up of 15 amino acids.

This clone has only a few counts. The chain carries TRBV19 and TRBJ1-5; a weak D match, TRBD1 (5 bases). The CDR3 extends over 15 amino acids. Germline-derived CDR1 and CDR2 are LNHDA and SQIVND (reference sequence). V dropped 7 bases and J dropped 5 bases, with 18 bases sitting between them. The CDR3 nucleotides read TGTGCCAGTACCGCCGGACAAATCCCTGATCAGCCCCAGCATTTT. Residues: CASTAGQIPDQPQHF.

The chain employs TRBV7-2 and TRBJ2-5; D may be TRBD1 (7 bases). Germline values: CDR1 SGHTA, CDR2 FQGNSA. The CDR3 runs 14 residues. V lost 3 bases and J lost 4, with 12 bases in between. This CDR3 reads CASSFQGGPETQYF. The CDR3 DNA is TGTGCCAGCAGCTTCCAGGGGGGTCCAGAGACCCAGTACTTC.

V and J are TRBV27 and TRBJ1-3; 7 bases map to TRBD1. This CDR3 contains 16 residues. V was pared by 6 bases and J by 4 bases, with 12 bases of the junction left unmatched. CDR1 is MNHEY, CDR2 SMNVEV, per germline (reference sequence). CDR3 amino acids: CASSPGPGQLGNTIYF. Here the CDR3 DNA reads TGTGCCAGCAGCCCCGGGCCGGGACAGCTGGGAAACACCATATATTTT.

V is TRBV2 and J is TRBJ2-3; 9 bases agree with TRBD2. This CDR3 has 16 residues. Germline V gives CDR1 SNHLY, CDR2 FYNNEI. V shed 2 bases, J shed 3 bases, and the junction held 6 bases outside the gene matches. Written as DNA, the CDR3 is TGTGCCAGCAGTGAACCGGGACTAGCTGGGACAGATACGCAGTATTTT. It is translated as CASSEPGLAGTDTQYF.

V usage is TRBV5-1 and J usage is TRBJ2-7; TRBD2 matches at 7 bases. This CDR3 spans 12 amino acids. Germline CDR1 SGHRS, CDR2 YFSETQ. With V trimmed by 4 bases and J by 4 bases, 2 bases remained unmatched. Written as DNA, the CDR3 is TGCGCCAGCAGCGGGGGGGGTTACGAGCAGTACTTC. Its translation: CASSGGGYEQYF.

V is TRBV2 and J is TRBJ2-5, with 14 nucleotides matching TRBD2. This CDR3 comprises 18 residues. V shed 6 bases and J 11 bases; nucleotides not matched to a gene: 20. Germline-derived CDR1 and CDR2 are SNHLY and FYNNEI. The CDR3 sequence: CASSIRTSGRTDIKEQYF. CDR3 coding DNA: TGTGCCAGCAGCATCCGGACTAGCGGGAGGACGGACATCAAGGAGCAGTACTTC.